Below, 30 T cell receptor beta chains from the same sample are listed, as sequenced in a study of cytomegalovirus exposure and HLA in healthy donors (dated by TCRdb to 2016 to 2017). Receptor amplification or capture employed the immunoSEQ multiplex PCR assay. TCRdb carries this immuneACCESS record with in-frame sequences only. Its versions omit some clonotypes, under half of them owing to an unresolved V gene in the studies checked, with the rest unexplained. This sample comprises some 83,000 clones, approximately 93% of them detected only once. Approximately 2.1% of the sample is taken by the ten largest. The material sequenced was PBMCs. Receptor source: a woman aged 18 to 35 in good health and CMV-seronegative.

CDR3 sequence reads: CASSLAATETQETQYF. The CDR3 DNA reads TGCGCCAGCAGCTTGGCCGCTACAGAGACCCAAGAGACCCAGTACTTC. The J gene is TRBJ2-5, the V gene TRBV5-1; D unclear. Per germline, CDR1 SGHRS and CDR2 YFSETQ. The CDR3 runs to 16 residues. V dropped 0 bases and J dropped 1 base, with 13 bases sitting between them.

In regard to this clone: Distinct nucleotide sequences in the sample also encode this CDR3. This sequence joins TRBV6-4 and TRBJ2-3; tentative D call: TRBD1 (5 bases). CDR1 and CDR2 from the germline V gene are MRHNA and SNTAGT. The CDR3 sequence is 15 residues long. V lost 0 bases and J lost 0, with 7 bases in between. The CDR3 protein is CASSDSPGSTDTQYF. Here the CDR3 DNA reads TGTGCCAGCAGTGACTCGCCAGGGAGCACAGATACGCAGTATTTT.

This rearrangement joins TRBV27 to TRBJ2-3; TRBD1 matches at 7 bases. This CDR3 contains 18 residues. CDR1 MNHEY and CDR2 SMNVEV come from the germline V gene (reference sequence). With V trimmed by 5 bases and J by 1 base, 15 bases remained unmatched. The CDR3 protein is CASSPWGRTGIGTDTQYF. The CDR3 nucleotides are TGTGCCAGCAGTCCTTGGGGTAGGACAGGCATAGGCACAGATACGCAGTATTTT.

The gene calls are TRBV6-5 and TRBJ1-5, with 11 nucleotides matching TRBD1. The V gene end was trimmed by 4 bases and the J gene end by 7 bases; junction bases not matched to a gene: 9. The CDR3 covers 16 residues. Per the germline V gene, CDR1 is MNHEY and CDR2 is SVGAGI. The CDR3 bases are TGTGCCAGCAGTTCTCCCTCGGGACAGGGGGGACAGCCCCAGCATTTT. As protein: CASSSPSGQGGQPQHF.

The chain links TRBV28 to TRBJ2-1, with a tentative D call TRBD1 (6 bases). CDR3 size: 15 residues. V gave up 3 bases and J gave up 14 bases, with 23 bases separating them. Germline CDR1 is MDHEN and CDR2 is SYDVKM. The CDR3 protein is CASSFTGRGNKFEFF. CDR3 DNA: TGTGCCAGCAGTTTTACTGGCAGGGGAAATAAATTTGAGTTCTTC. The full variable domain, rest sourced from reference TRBV28 and TRBJ2-1, is DVKVTQSSRYLVKRTGEKVFLECVQDMDHENMFWYRQDPGLGLRLIYFSYDVKMKEKGDIPEGYSVSREKKERFSLILESASTNQTSMYLCASSFTGRGNKFEFFGPGTRLTVL.

A single count supports this clone. The chain links TRBV4-1 to TRBJ1-5; 8 nucleotides align to TRBD1. The CDR3 runs to 16 residues. CDR1 and CDR2 (germline): MGHRA, YSYEKL. Trimming cost V 4 bases and J 3 bases; bases outside gene matches: 8. The chain's CDR3 is CASSRFRGQDNQPQHF. CDR3 DNA: TGCGCCAGCAGCCGTTTCAGGGGACAGGACAATCAGCCCCAGCATTTT.

CDR3 DNA: TGTGCCAGCAGTGACGGACAGGACACCGGGGAGCTGTTTTTT. Amino acids: CASSDGQDTGELFF. This sequence joins TRBV6-4 and TRBJ2-2; the match to TRBD1 covers 7 bases. CDR1 and CDR2 from the germline V gene are MRHNA and SNTAGT. J was trimmed by 3 bases and V by 2 bases; bases with no gene match: 0. The CDR3 is made up of 14 amino acids.

The genes are TRBV9 and TRBJ2-1; perhaps TRBD2 as D (6 bases). Germline V gene sequence: CDR1 SGDLS, CDR2 YYNGEE. V was clipped by 3 bases and J by 0 bases, with 10 bases between them. This CDR3 is built from 15 residues. Here the CDR3 DNA reads TGTGCCAGCAGCGCCTGGGGAGGCTCCTACAATGAGCAGTTCTTC. This codes for CASSAWGGSYNEQFF.

This chain links TRBV7-2 with TRBJ2-3; TRBD2 matches 10 bases. The J segment lost 4 bases and the V segment lost 4 bases, leaving 11 bases of the junction unmatched. CDR1 SGHTA and CDR2 FQGNSA come from the germline V gene. The CDR3 consists of 17 residues. The CDR3 loop is CASSWGPAGGPADTQYF. For the CDR3, the DNA is TGTGCCAGCAGCTGGGGCCCAGCGGGGGGGCCCGCAGATACGCAGTATTTT. The full variable domain, completed using reference TRBV7-2 and TRBJ2-3, is GAGVSQSPSNKVTEKGKDVELRCDPISGHTALYWYRQSLGQGLEFLIYFQGNSAPDKSGLPSDRFSAERTGGSVSTLTIQRTQQEDSAVYLCASSWGPAGGPADTQYFGPGTRLTVL.

V gene TRBV28 combines with J gene TRBJ1-1; the D gene is possibly TRBD1 (6 bases). CDR3 length: 17 amino acids. The germline V gene has CDR1 MDHEN and CDR2 SYDVKM. The V and J ends lost 4 bases and 4 bases respectively, with 22 bases between them. The CDR3 region is CASSSRGPGEKSTEAFF. As DNA, the CDR3 is TGTGCCAGCAGTTCCCGCGGGCCAGGGGAAAAATCCACTGAAGCTTTCTTT.

V is TRBV11-3 and J is TRBJ1-2, with TRBD1 matching 7 bases. The V segment lost 4 bases and the J segment 6 bases; nucleotides outside the gene matches: 2. CDR1 and CDR2 (germline): SGHNT, YENEEA. The CDR3 runs 12 residues. The chain's CDR3 is CASSSGGHGYTF. DNA for the CDR3: TGTGCCAGCAGCTCAGGGGGACATGGCTACACCTTC.

This rearrangement joins TRBV5-1 to TRBJ1-1; D is undetermined. V was pared by 0 bases and J by 5 bases, with 14 bases between. Germline V CDR1 and CDR2: SGHRS, YFSETQ. The CDR3 consists of 15 residues. The CDR3 DNA is TGCGCCAGCAGCTTGGACTTACACCTCGGGACTGAAGCTTTCTTT. It is translated as CASSLDLHLGTEAFF.

CDR3 coding DNA: TGTGCCAGTTCTCGGGACTCACTCCTCTACGAGCAGTACTTC. Translating gives CASSRDSLLYEQYF. V gene TRBV28 combines with J gene TRBJ2-7; perhaps TRBD2 as D (6 bases). This CDR3 comprises 14 residues. V shed 9 bases and J shed 3 bases, with 18 bases lying between them. Germline V gene sequence: CDR1 MDHEN, CDR2 SYDVKM.

The chain employs TRBV28 and TRBJ2-1; 9 bases line up with TRBD2. The CDR3 runs to 16 residues. CDR1 and CDR2 (germline): MDHEN, SYDVKM. Germline trimming cut 5 bases from V and 4 bases from J; bases unmatched to any gene: 9. The DNA of the CDR3 is TGTGCCAGCAGTCGGACCGGGACTAGCACATACAATGAGCAGTTCTTC. Encoded protein: CASSRTGTSTYNEQFF.

The gene calls are TRBV9 and TRBJ1-1; TRBD1 matches 7 bases. This CDR3 region has 15 residues. CDR1 is SGDLS, CDR2 YYNGEE, per germline. V lost 1 base to trimming and J lost 5 bases; unmatched junction nucleotides: 8. The CDR3 DNA follows: TGTGCCAGCAGCGTACAGTCAGGGGGAATAACTGAAGCTTTCTTT. Protein: CASSVQSGGITEAFF.

The V and J genes are TRBV2 and TRBJ2-3, with D maybe TRBD2 (6 bases). The CDR3 contains 17 residues. Germline V gene data show CDR1 as SNHLY and CDR2 as FYNNEI. V lost 0 bases to trimming and J lost 3 bases, with 16 bases between them. CDR3 sequence reads: CASSEALRDFWTDTQYF. The CDR3 DNA reads TGTGCCAGCAGTGAAGCGCTGCGGGATTTTTGGACAGATACGCAGTATTTT.

The chain links TRBV14 to TRBJ2-3, with TRBD2 identical over 12 bases. V trimming: 4 bases; J trimming: 1 base; junction bases outside the gene matches: 0. Germline V lookup: CDR1 SGHDN, CDR2 FVKESK. The CDR3 consists of 15 residues. CDR3 DNA sequence: TGTGCCAGCAGCCGGACTAGCGGGGGCACAGATACGCAGTATTTT. Translating gives CASSRTSGGTDTQYF.

This chain connects TRBV4-2 to TRBJ1-4; tentative D call: TRBD1 (6 bases). CDR3 length equals 17 residues. The germline V gene encodes CDR1 LGHNA and CDR2 YNFKEQ. Trimming took off 1 base at V and 2 bases at J, with 14 bases between the two ends. The CDR3 sequence: CASSQGGGQGTNEKLFF. CDR3 bases: TGTGCCAGCAGCCAAGGGGGAGGGCAGGGGACTAATGAAAAACTGTTTTTT.

CDR3 DNA sequence: TGTGCCAGCAGCCGCCAAGGGGGCGGGAGGGCCGGCACCGGGGAGCTGTTTTTT. This gives the protein CASSRQGGGRAGTGELFF. This chain connects TRBV11-2 to TRBJ2-2; 9 bases are shared with TRBD2. V lost 5 bases and J lost 4; bases outside the gene matches: 14. Germline V gene lookup returns CDR1 SGHAT and CDR2 FQNNGV. The CDR3 length is 18 residues. The variable domain in full, completed from reference TRBV11-2 and TRBJ2-2, reads EAGVAQSPRYKIIEKRQSVAFWCNPISGHATLYWYQQILGQGPKLLIQFQNNGVVDDSQLPKDRFSAERLKGVDSTLKIQPAKLEDSAVYLCASSRQGGGRAGTGELFFGEGSRLTVL.

The CDR3 sequence is CASSEKGLATAQSYEQYF. The CDR3 DNA sequence: TGTGCCAGCAGTGAAAAGGGACTAGCGACTGCACAGTCCTACGAGCAGTACTTC. The chain uses TRBV2 and TRBJ2-7; 10 nucleotides match TRBD2. With 2 bases clipped from V and 1 base from J, the junction kept 11 bases outside the gene matches. The CDR3 extends over 18 amino acids. Germline CDR1 reads SNHLY; CDR2 reads FYNNEI. The variable domain in full, completed from reference TRBV2 and TRBJ2-7, reads EPEVTQTPSHQVTQMGQEVILRCVPISNHLYFYWYRQILGQKVEFLVSFYNNEISEKSEIFDDQFSVERPDGSNFTLKIRSTKLEDSAMYFCASSEKGLATAQSYEQYFGPGTRLTVT.

The gene calls are TRBV28 and TRBJ1-1; D is unresolved. CDR1 is MDHEN, CDR2 SYDVKM, per germline. CDR3 size: 13 residues. The V end was cut by 8 bases, the J end by 5 bases, with 15 bases between. The CDR3: CASVHLGVTEAFF. The CDR3 DNA reads as TGTGCCAGCGTCCACCTAGGTGTGACTGAAGCTTTCTTT.

CDR3 region: CASSQTVYEQYF. CDR3 bases: TGCGCCAGCAGCCAGACAGTCTACGAGCAGTACTTC. The V and J genes are TRBV4-3 and TRBJ2-7; a possible D gene is TRBD1 (5 bases). Germline V gene data show CDR1 as LGHNA and CDR2 as YSLEER. Trimming took 3 bases from V and 3 from J, leaving 6 bases between them. The CDR3 has 12 residues.

V and J are TRBV11-1 and TRBJ2-1; TRBD2 is a possible D gene (5 bases). V was cut by 5 bases and J by 9 bases, with 26 bases left in between. The germline CDR1 and CDR2 sequences are SGHAT and FQDESV (reference sequence). CDR3 size: 17 residues. Here the CDR3 DNA reads TGTGCCAGCAGCCGCCCCGCTCTTGAGTTGCGGGTTCGTGAGCAGTTCTTC. Translation gives CASSRPALELRVREQFF.

The chain joins TRBV28 to TRBJ1-5, with D perhaps matching TRBD1 (6 bases). Germline V gene sequence: CDR1 MDHEN, CDR2 SYDVKM. This CDR3 contains 17 residues. The V end lost 4 bases, the J end lost 0 bases, and 16 bases lay between the germline ends. The CDR3 region is CASSYGQPVYSNQPQHF. For the CDR3, the DNA is TGTGCCAGCAGTTACGGACAGCCAGTCTATAGCAATCAGCCCCAGCATTTT.

The J gene is TRBJ2-1, the V gene TRBV19; 16 nucleotides align to TRBD2. Trimming removed 3 bases from V and 12 bases from J; junction bases left unmatched: 8. The CDR3 length is 16 residues. Looked up from germline, CDR1 is LNHDA and CDR2 is SQIVND (reference sequence). This CDR3 reads CASSMNAGTSGGAQFF. In DNA form, the CDR3 reads TGTGCCAGTAGTATGAACGCCGGGACTAGCGGGGGGGCGCAGTTCTTC.

CDR3 sequence (DNA): TGTGCCAGTAGTATAGACCTCAAGACAGGTAATTTTGGTGGCTACACCTTC. It specifies CASSIDLKTGNFGGYTF. The rearrangement joins TRBV19 to TRBJ1-2; maybe TRBD1 (6 bases). Trimming shortened V by 0 bases and J by 7 bases, and 21 bases separated the two germline ends. CDR1 and CDR2 (germline): LNHDA, SQIVND (reference sequence). There are 17 residues in the CDR3.

The chain joins TRBV6-4 to TRBJ2-6; D is undetermined. Germline CDR1 MRHNA, CDR2 SNTAGT. Trimming shortened V by 2 bases and J by 2 bases, and 7 bases separated the two germline ends. The length of the CDR3 is 15 residues. The chain's CDR3 is CASSDGQTGANVLTF. CDR3 DNA: TGTGCCAGCAGTGACGGGCAGACTGGGGCCAACGTCCTGACTTTC.

The chain joins TRBV27 to TRBJ2-7, with D possibly matching TRBD2 (6 bases). V lost 3 bases, J lost 1 base, and 13 bases lay in between. Germline CDR1 and CDR2: MNHEY and SMNVEV (reference sequence). CDR3 size: 15 residues. The CDR3 region is CASSFGGVASYEQYF. CDR3 DNA: TGTGCCAGCAGTTTTGGAGGGGTGGCGTCCTACGAGCAGTACTTC.

The genes are TRBV19 and TRBJ2-2, with a possible D match to TRBD1 (6 bases). This CDR3 region has 14 residues. V shed 6 bases and J shed 1 base, with 9 bases lying between them. Germline V CDR1 and CDR2: LNHDA, SQIVND (reference sequence). The CDR3, as DNA: TGTGCCAGTAGGAAACAGGGGAACACCGGGGAGCTGTTTTTT. Its protein product is CASRKQGNTGELFF. Together with reference TRBV19 and TRBJ2-2, the CDR3 gives the full variable domain: DGGITQSPKYLFRKEGQNVTLSCEQNLNHDAMYWYRQDPGQGLRLIYYSQIVNDFQKGDIAEGYSVSREKKESFPLTVTSAQKNPTAFYLCASRKQGNTGELFFGEGSRLTVL.

The rearrangement joins TRBV28 to TRBJ1-1, with TRBD1 identical over 10 bases. Trimming took 3 bases from V and 0 from J; bases not matched to a gene: 1. CDR3 length: 15 amino acids. CDR1 is MDHEN, CDR2 SYDVKM, per germline. CDR3 region: CASSLGTGVNTEAFF. The CDR3 DNA sequence: TGTGCCAGCAGTTTGGGGACAGGGGTGAACACTGAAGCTTTCTTT.